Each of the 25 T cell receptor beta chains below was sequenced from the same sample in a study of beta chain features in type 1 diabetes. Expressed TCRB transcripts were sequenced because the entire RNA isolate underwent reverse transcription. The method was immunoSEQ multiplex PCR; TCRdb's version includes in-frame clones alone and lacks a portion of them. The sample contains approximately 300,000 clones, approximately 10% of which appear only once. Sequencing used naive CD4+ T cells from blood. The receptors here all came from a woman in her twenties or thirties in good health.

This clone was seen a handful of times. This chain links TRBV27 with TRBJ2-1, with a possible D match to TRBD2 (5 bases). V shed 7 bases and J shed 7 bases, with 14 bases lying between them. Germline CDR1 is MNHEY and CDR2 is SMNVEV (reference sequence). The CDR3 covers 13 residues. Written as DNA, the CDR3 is TGTGCCAGCATGGGCCCGAGGAGGAATGAGCAGTTCTTC. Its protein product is CASMGPRRNEQFF.

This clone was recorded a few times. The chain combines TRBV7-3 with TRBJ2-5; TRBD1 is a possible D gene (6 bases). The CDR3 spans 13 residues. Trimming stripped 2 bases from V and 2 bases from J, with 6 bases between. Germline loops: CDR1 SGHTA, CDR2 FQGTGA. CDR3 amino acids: CASSLGQQETQYF. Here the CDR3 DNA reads TGTGCCAGCAGCTTAGGACAGCAAGAGACCCAGTACTTC.

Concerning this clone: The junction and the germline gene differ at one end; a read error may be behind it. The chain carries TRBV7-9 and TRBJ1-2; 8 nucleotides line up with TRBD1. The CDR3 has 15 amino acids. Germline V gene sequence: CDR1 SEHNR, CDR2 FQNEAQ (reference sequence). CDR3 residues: CASSLGQGPREFLGF. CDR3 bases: TGTGCCAGCAGCCTCGGACAGGGCCCTCGGGAGTTCCTGGGGTTC. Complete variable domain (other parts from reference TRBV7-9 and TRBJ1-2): DTGVSQNPRHKITKRGQNVTFRCDPISEHNRLYWYRQTLGQGPEFLTYFQNEAQLEKSRLLSDRFSAERPKGSFSTLEIQRTEQGDSAMYLCASSLGQGPREFLGFGSGTRLTVV.

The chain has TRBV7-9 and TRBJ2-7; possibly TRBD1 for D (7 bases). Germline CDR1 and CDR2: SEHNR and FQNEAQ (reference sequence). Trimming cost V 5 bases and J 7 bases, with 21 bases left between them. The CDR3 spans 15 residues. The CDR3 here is CASSPRDSGSGEQYF. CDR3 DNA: TGTGCCAGCAGCCCGCGGGACAGTGGATCTGGGGAGCAGTACTTC.

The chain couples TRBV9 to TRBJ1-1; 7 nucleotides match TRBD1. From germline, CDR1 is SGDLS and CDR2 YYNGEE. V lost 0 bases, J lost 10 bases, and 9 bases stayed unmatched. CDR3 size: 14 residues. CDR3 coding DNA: TGTGCCAGCAGCGTAGAGGGACAGTCGGGGGTAGCTTTCTTT. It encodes CASSVEGQSGVAFF. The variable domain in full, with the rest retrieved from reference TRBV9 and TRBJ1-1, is DSGVTQTPKHLITATGQRVTLRCSPRSGDLSVYWYQQSLDQGLQFLIQYYNGEERAKGNILERFSAQQFPDLHSELNLSSLELGDSALYFCASSVEGQSGVAFFGQGTRLTVV.

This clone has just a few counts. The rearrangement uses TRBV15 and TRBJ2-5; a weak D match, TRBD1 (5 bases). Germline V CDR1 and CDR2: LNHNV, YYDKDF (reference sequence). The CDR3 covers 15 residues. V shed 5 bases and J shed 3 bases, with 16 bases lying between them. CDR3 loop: CATSGPGRVKETQYF. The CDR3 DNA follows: TGTGCCACCAGCGGGCCAGGCAGGGTGAAAGAGACCCAGTACTTC. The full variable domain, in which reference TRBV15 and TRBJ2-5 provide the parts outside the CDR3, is DAMVIQNPRYQVTQFGKPVTLSCSQTLNHNVMYWYQQKSSQAPKLLFHYYDKDFNNEADTPDNFQSRRPNTSFCFLDIRSPGLGDTAMYLCATSGPGRVKETQYFGPGTRLLVL.

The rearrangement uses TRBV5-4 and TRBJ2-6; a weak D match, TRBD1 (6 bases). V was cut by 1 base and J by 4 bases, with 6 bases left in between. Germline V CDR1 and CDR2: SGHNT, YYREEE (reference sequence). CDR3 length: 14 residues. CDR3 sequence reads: CASSLRGGANVLTF. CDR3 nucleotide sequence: TGTGCCAGCAGCTTGAGGGGGGGGGCCAACGTCCTGACTTTC.

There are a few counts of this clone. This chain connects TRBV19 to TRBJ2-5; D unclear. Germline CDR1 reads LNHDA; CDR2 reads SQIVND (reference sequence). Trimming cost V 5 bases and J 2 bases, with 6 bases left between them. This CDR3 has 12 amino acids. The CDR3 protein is CASSEAQETQYF. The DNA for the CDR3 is TGTGCCAGTAGTGAAGCACAAGAGACCCAGTACTTC.

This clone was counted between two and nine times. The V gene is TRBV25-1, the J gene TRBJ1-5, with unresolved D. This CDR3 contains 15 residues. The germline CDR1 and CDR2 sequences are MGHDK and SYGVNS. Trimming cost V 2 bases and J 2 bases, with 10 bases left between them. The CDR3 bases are TGTGCCAGCAGTGAAGGCGGCAGTCGCAATCAGCCCCAGCATTTT. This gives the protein CASSEGGSRNQPQHF.

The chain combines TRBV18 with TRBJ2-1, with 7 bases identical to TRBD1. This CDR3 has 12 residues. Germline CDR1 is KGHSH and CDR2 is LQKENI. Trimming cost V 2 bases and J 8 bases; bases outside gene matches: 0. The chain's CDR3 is CASSPTGDEQFF. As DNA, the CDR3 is TGTGCCAGCTCACCAACAGGGGATGAGCAGTTCTTC.

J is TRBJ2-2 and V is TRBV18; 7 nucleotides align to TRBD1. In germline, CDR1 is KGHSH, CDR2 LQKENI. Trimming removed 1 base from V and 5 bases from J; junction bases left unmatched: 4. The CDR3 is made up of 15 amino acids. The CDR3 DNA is TGTGCCAGCTCACCACTGCCAGGGGGAACCGGGGAGCTGTTTTTT. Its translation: CASSPLPGGTGELFF.

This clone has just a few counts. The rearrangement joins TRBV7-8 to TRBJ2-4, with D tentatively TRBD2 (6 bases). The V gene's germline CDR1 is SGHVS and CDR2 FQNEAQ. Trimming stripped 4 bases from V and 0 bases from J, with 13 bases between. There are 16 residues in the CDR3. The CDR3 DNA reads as TGTGCCAGCAGCTGGTCCGGGGGTGCAGCCAAAAACATTCAGTACTTC. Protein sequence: CASSWSGGAAKNIQYF.

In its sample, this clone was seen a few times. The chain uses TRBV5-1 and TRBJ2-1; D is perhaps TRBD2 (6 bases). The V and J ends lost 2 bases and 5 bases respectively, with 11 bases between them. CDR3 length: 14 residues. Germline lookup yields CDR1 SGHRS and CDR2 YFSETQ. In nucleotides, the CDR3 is TGCGCCAGCAGCTTTGTTAGCGGCGACAATGAGCAGTTCTTC. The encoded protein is CASSFVSGDNEQFF.

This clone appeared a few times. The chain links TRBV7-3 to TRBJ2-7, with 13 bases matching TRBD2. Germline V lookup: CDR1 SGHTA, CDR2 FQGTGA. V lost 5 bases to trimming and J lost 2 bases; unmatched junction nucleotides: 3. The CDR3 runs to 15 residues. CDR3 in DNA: TGTGCCAGCAGCCCCGGACTAGCGGGAGCCTACGAGCAGTACTTC. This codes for CASSPGLAGAYEQYF.

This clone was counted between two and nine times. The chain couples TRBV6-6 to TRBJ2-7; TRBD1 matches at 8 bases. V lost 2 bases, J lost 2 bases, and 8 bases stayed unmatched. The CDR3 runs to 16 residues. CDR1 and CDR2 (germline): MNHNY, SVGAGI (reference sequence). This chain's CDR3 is CASSYRRQGSTYEQYF. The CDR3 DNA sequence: TGTGCCAGCAGTTACCGCAGACAGGGGTCAACCTACGAGCAGTACTTC.

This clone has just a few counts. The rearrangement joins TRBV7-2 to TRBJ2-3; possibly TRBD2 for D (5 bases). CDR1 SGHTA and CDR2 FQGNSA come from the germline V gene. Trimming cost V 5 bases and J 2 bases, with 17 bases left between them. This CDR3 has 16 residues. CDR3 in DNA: TGTGCCAGCAGCCGAGAGTCCCCGCGGGCCACAGATACGCAGTATTTT. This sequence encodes CASSRESPRATDTQYF.

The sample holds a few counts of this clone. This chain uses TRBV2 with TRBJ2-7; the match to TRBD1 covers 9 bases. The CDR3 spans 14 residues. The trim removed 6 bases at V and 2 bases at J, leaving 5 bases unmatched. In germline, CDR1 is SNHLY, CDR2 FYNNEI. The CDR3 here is CASSKTGGTYEQYF. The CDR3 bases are TGTGCCAGCAGCAAGACAGGGGGGACCTACGAGCAGTACTTC. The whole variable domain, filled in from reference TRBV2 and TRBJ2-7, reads EPEVTQTPSHQVTQMGQEVILRCVPISNHLYFYWYRQILGQKVEFLVSFYNNEISEKSEIFDDQFSVERPDGSNFTLKIRSTKLEDSAMYFCASSKTGGTYEQYFGPGTRLTVT.

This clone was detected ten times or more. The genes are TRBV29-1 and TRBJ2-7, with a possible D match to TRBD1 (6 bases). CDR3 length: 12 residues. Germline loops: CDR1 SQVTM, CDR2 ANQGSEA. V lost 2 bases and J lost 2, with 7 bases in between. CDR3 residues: CSVERTAYEQYF. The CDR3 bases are TGCAGCGTTGAAAGGACAGCCTACGAGCAGTACTTC.

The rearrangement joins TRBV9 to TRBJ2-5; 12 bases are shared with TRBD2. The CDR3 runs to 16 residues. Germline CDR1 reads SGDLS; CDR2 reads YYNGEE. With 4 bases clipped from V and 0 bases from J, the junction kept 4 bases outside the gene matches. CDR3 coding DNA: TGTGCCAGCAGCTCCTGGACTAGCGGGGACCAAGAGACCCAGTACTTC. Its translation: CASSSWTSGDQETQYF.

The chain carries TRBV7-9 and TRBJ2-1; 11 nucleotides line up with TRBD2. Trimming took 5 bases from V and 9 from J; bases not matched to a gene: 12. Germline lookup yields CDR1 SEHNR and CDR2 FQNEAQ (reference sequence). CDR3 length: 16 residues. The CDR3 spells CASSLPGLAARGEQFF. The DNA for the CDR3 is TGTGCCAGCAGCCTTCCGGGACTAGCGGCCCGGGGTGAGCAGTTCTTC.

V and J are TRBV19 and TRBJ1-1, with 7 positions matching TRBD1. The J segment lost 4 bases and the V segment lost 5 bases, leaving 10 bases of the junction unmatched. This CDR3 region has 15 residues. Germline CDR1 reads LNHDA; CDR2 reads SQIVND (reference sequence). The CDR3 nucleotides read TGTGCCAGTAGTGACCGACAGGGATATGGCACTGAAGCTTTCTTT. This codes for CASSDRQGYGTEAFF. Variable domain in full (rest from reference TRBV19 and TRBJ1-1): DGGITQSPKYLFRKEGQNVTLSCEQNLNHDAMYWYRQDPGQGLRLIYYSQIVNDFQKGDIAEGYSVSREKKESFPLTVTSAQKNPTAFYLCASSDRQGYGTEAFFGQGTRLTVV.

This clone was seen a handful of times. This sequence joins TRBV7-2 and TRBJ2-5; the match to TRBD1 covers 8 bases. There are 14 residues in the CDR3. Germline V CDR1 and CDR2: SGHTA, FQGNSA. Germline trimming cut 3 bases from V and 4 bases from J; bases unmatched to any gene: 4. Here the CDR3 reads CASSLAQGGETQYF. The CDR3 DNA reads TGTGCCAGCAGCTTGGCACAGGGGGGAGAGACCCAGTACTTC.

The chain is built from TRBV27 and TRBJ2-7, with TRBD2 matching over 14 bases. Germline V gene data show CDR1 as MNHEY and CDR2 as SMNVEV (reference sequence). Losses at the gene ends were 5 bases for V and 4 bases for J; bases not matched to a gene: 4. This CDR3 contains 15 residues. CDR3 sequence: CASSPRLAGGYEQYF. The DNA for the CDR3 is TGTGCCAGCAGTCCCCGACTAGCGGGAGGGTACGAGCAGTACTTC.

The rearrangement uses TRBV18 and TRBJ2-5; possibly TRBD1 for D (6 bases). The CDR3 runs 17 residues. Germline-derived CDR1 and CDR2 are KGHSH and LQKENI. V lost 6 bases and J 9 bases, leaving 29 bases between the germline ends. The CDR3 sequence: CASSPAAYNRAEAPQYF. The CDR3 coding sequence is TGTGCCAGCTCGCCAGCGGCCTACAACAGGGCTGAGGCCCCCCAGTACTTC.

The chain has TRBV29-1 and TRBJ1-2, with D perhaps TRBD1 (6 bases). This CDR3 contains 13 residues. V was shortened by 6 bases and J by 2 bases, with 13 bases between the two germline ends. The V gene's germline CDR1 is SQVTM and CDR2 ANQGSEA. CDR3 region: CSVPKGGNYGYTF. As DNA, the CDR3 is TGCAGCGTCCCAAAGGGGGGGAACTATGGCTACACCTTC.